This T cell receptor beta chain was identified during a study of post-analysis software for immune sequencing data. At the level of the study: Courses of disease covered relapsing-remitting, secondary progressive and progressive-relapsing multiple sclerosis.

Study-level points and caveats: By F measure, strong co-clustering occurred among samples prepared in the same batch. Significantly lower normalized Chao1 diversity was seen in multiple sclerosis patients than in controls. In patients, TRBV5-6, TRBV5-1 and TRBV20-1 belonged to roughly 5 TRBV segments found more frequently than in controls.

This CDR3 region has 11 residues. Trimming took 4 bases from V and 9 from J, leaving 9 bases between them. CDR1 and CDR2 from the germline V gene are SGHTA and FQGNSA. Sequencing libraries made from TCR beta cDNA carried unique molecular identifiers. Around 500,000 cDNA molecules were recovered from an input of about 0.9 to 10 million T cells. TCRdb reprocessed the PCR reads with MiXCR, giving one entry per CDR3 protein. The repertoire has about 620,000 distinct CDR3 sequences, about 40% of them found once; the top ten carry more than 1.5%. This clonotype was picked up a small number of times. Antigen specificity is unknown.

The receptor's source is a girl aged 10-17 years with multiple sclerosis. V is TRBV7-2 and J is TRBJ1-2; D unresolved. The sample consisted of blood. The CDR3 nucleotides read TGTGCCAGCAGCTCCAGGATTAGCTACACCTTC. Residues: CASSSRISYTF. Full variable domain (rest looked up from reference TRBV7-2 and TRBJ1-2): GAGVSQSPSNKVTEKGKDVELRCDPISGHTALYWYRQSLGQGLEFLIYFQGNSAPDKSGLPSDRFSAERTGGSVSTLTIQRTQQEDSAVYLCASSSRISYTFGSGTRLTVV.